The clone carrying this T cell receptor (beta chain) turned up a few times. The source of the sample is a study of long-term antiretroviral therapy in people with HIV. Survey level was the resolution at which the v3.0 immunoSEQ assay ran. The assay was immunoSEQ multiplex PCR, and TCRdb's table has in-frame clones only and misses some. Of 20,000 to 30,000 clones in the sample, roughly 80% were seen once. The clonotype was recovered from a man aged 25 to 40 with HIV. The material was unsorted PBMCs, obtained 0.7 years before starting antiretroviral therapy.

The CDR3: CASSYELAGYEQYF. DNA of the CDR3: TGTGCCAGCAGTTACGAACTAGCAGGCTACGAGCAGTACTTC. The rearrangement links TRBV6-6 to TRBJ2-7, with D tentatively TRBD2 (6 bases). Trimming shortened V by 2 bases and J by 3 bases, and 11 bases separated the two germline ends. There are 14 residues in the CDR3. Germline values: CDR1 MNHNY, CDR2 SVGAGI (reference sequence).